This T cell receptor beta chain was recorded in a study of beta chain features in type 1 diabetes. The isolated RNA, all of it, was reverse transcribed, so expressed TCRB transcripts were what got sequenced. Only in-frame clones appear in the TCRdb table, and some are missing; sequencing was by immunoSEQ multiplex PCR. The sample includes tens of thousands of clones, roughly three fifths of them seen just once. V was clipped by 5 bases and J by 6 bases; unmatched bases: 11. From germline, CDR1 is LGHNA and CDR2 YNFKEQ. The CDR3 spans 16 residues. Central memory, naive, regulatory and stem cell-like memory CD4+ cells were sorted by CD45RO/CCR7/CD25/CD127/CD95/CD27.

The sample consisted of Tregs from blood. This receptor was identified in a woman aged 18-29 years in good health. The genes are TRBV4-2 and TRBJ2-2, with 8 bases that match TRBD1. The CDR3 protein is CASSYSQGAFPGELFF. In DNA, the CDR3 is TGTGCCAGCAGCTACTCGCAGGGGGCTTTTCCCGGGGAGCTGTTTTTT.